Described below is a single T cell receptor (beta chain) sequence and its context. The antigen is not known. TCR alpha and beta CDR3 regions were amplified from RNA using iRepertoire nested multiplex PCR. TCRdb recomputed calls from the multiplex PCR reads with MiXCR, one row per CDR3 protein. The sample shows 3,000 to 4,000 distinct CDR3 sequences, around 16% of them seen only once. Trimming removed 7 bases at V and 9 bases at J, with 22 bases between. This CDR3 contains 15 residues. The sample belongs to a study of glioma-infiltrating T cells. Findings and caveats of the study: Only very few CDR3 sequences appeared in both tissue and blood.

This TCR came from a human donor with low-grade glioma or glioblastoma, undergoing nonglioma brain surgery, or in good health (not recorded which). The sample comprised glioma tissue, nonneoplastic brain tissue, or PBMCs (not recorded which). The chain couples TRBV12-3 or TRBV12-4 to TRBJ2-1; tentatively, D is TRBD1 (6 bases). CDR3 DNA: TGTGCCAGCAACCCGGTGGGCAGGGGTTTAGGTGAGCAGTTCTTC. Residues: CASNPVGRGLGEQFF.